This passage covers 2 T cell receptor beta chains from one sample sequenced in a study of control samples from healthy donors and cancer patients. Using immunoSEQ multiplex PCR, the repertoire was profiled, and TCRdb retains in-frame clones only, with some absent. The sample holds about 120,000 clones, around 90% seen once. Specimen: blood. These receptor sequences come from a man aged 40-50 years in good health.

The DNA of the CDR3 is TGTGCCAGCATAAATCCGGGACTGCCTCATTCGCAGTATTTT. It translates to CASINPGLPHSQYF. The V gene is TRBV2, the J gene TRBJ2-3, with a tentative D call TRBD2 (6 bases). The CDR3 extends over 14 amino acids. Trimming stripped 7 bases from V and 10 bases from J, with 21 bases between. The V gene's germline CDR1 is SNHLY and CDR2 FYNNEI.

The chain links TRBV19 to TRBJ2-3, with 10 bases that match TRBD1. The CDR3 contains 14 residues. Trimming removed 3 bases from V and 3 bases from J; junction bases left unmatched: 0. CDR1 LNHDA and CDR2 SQIVND come from the germline V gene (reference sequence). This CDR3 is CASSMGQGTDTQYF. DNA for the CDR3: TGTGCCAGTAGTATGGGACAGGGGACAGATACGCAGTATTTT.